The entry below gives a single T cell receptor beta chain sequence along with its context. This clonotype was detected a few times. Which antigen it targets is not known. The sample holds no much larger clone one base away, and base qualities are not on file. The CDR3 has 15 amino acids, counting the end cysteine and phenylalanine. The DNA shown is the 45-base CDR3, in frame from base 1. V drops 3 bases and J drops 0 bases, leaving 10 bases in between. This specimen belongs to a study of identical twins listed by TCRdb under 2016. About the full investigation: To test whether fetal clonotypes persist, the study used deep sequencing on TCR alpha and beta repertoires from monozygotic twins, unrelated adults of various ages, and cord blood. Replicate twin experiments were performed at different times using different library preparation protocols to rule out contamination. Broader findings and caveats from the paper: In beta out-of-frame sequences, excess twin sharing was weaker, because having fewer shared sequences lowered the signal-to-noise ratio. Invariant T cells such as MAIT and iNKT could partly confound zero-insertion analyses, although diverse VJ usage argued against such confounding for most clonotypes. Because the same donors could not be followed over many years, conclusions were based on cross-sectional statistical analysis. Out-of-frame TCR alpha sequences shared between twins showed an excess of low generation-probability sequences compared with coincidental sharing between unrelated individuals. In monozygotic twins, out-of-frame TCR alpha sharing was systematically underestimated by recombination models, although the models agreed with sharing between unrelated individuals. Fewer insertions were carried by abundant cord blood beta clonotypes; a weaker similar trend was observed in young adult naive repertoires, while no such trend was observed in memory repertoires.

Every donor was a healthy Caucasian. Three pairs of female monozygotic twins, all aged roughly 18 to 29 years, were included in the twin cohort. RNA for TCR libraries was isolated from peripheral blood mononuclear cells. Receptors were amplified or captured by 5' RACE. The run used an Illumina HiSeq 2000. Template switching introduced a universal primer binding site; the final cDNA contained a unique molecular identifier, enabling accurate counting of TCR cDNA molecules. Specific primers in the conserved constant-segment region were used to synthesize first-strand cDNA for the TCR alpha and beta chains. To control for contamination, every cDNA library was double barcoded, receiving both a SMART-Mk sample barcode and Illumina barcodes. TruSeq adapter sequences along with Illumina sample barcodes were introduced in two successive PCR steps. The Illumina HiSeq platform was used with custom primers to sequence TCR alpha and beta cDNA libraries. The original pipeline was this. MiGEC processed the raw reads to extract unique molecular identifiers, while MiXCR was used to determine the CDR3 positions. For each individual, recombination models were inferred using an EM algorithm with the repgenHMM and IGoR tools. The tcR package in R was used for shared clonotype analysis, with sharing normalized by the product of cloneset sizes. Out-of-frame nonproductive sequences were analyzed to study raw recombination free of thymic and clonal selection effects. TCRdb's own reprocessing of the public reads used fastp at Q25 and MiXCR and kept productive beta chains. Each entry is one CDR3 protein sequence, shown with its most common DNA and genes. TCRdb assigned the V and J calls; the authors' analysis was not used. This sample is represented by around 680,000 distinct CDR3 sequences; 8.6% of them were singletons. The top ten constitute approximately 0.94% of the sample.

These data were also filed under a second study, of yellow fever vaccine responses in identical twins. The second study, in turn, reports: The authors reported that the T cell response to vaccination in identical twins appeared partly convergent and partly personalized. The study precisely tracked vaccine-responding T cell clones in identical twins.

Recombination joined TRBV12-3 or TRBV12-4 with TRBJ2-3, with an unclear D gene assignment. Specimen: PBMCs. This sequence was found in a woman in her late teens or twenties in good health. The encoded CDR3 is CASSFSLESTDTQYF. The nucleotides read TGTGCCAGCAGTTTTAGCCTAGAGAGCACAGATACGCAGTATTTT.